Listed below are T cell receptor beta chains from one sample, sequenced in a study of T-cell memory formation after mild COVID-19. Each CDR3 protein gets one entry after TCRdb re-called the 5' RACE reads with MiXCR. The table has 120,000 or so distinct CDR3 sequences, more than 15% seen once. Sequencing input: PBMCs or a T cell subset sorted from them (not recorded which). The receptors come from a man aged 18 to 35 who had mild COVID-19 (a few samples of this study predate the infection). Cell type and time point are not known. The CDR3 runs from the conserved cysteine through the conserved F or W. The D gene is left open where the match is weak. Size tells how often a clone was seen (once, few, many) or the class of an expanded clone, and some rows leave it out.

D gene,clone size,V gene,J gene,CDR3 DNA,CDR3 protein
.,many,TRBV15,TRBJ2-1,TGTGCCACCAGCAGAGATCGGGGCAGAAATGAGCAGTTCTTC,CATSRDRGRNEQFF
.,.,TRBV7-2,TRBJ2-1,TGTGCCAGCACCCCATCCCCCCTAGCTAGGGGTGAGCAGTTCTTC,CASTPSPLARGEQFF
TRBD2,few,TRBV7-9,TRBJ2-5,TGTGCCAGCAGCTTCCTTAGCGGGCAAGAGACCCAGTACTTC,CASSFLSGQETQYF
.,few,TRBV18,TRBJ2-3,TGTGCCAGCTCACTAAAGCCAGATACGCAGTATTTT,CASSLKPDTQYF
.,few,TRBV6-5,TRBJ2-2,TGTGCCAGCAGGTGGTGGAACACCGGGGAGCTGTTTTTT,CASRWWNTGELFF
.,few,TRBV6-6,TRBJ2-5,TGTGCCAGCAGTTTCGCGGCGGGGAGCGGAGAGACCCAGTACTTC,CASSFAAGSGETQYF
.,.,TRBV30,TRBJ1-5,TGTGCCTGGAGTGTACAGGGTCGGGGAAATCAGCCCCAGCATTTT,CAWSVQGRGNQPQHF
.,.,TRBV5-4,TRBJ1-2,TGTGCCAGCAGCTTTTCGAACTATGGCTACACCTTC,CASSFSNYGYTF
.,once,TRBV3-1,TRBJ1-4,TGTGCCAGCAGCCAAGAATCAAATGAAAAACTGTTTTTT,CASSQESNEKLFF
.,.,TRBV7-9,TRBJ1-5,TGTGCCAGCAGCTTAGACCTTGGACCCCAGCATTTT,CASSLDLGPQHF
.,.,TRBV4-1,TRBJ2-1,TGCGCCAGCAGGGCATACTCCGGGACTCTGAATGAGCAGTTCTTC,CASRAYSGTLNEQFF
TRBD1,.,TRBV27,TRBJ2-3,TGTGCCAGCAGACCCACAGGGGGTGGTACGCAGTATTTT,CASRPTGGGTQYF
.,many,TRBV7-2,TRBJ2-2,TGTGCCAGCAGCTTCCTCTCTACCGGGGAGCTGTTTTTT,CASSFLSTGELFF
.,many,TRBV9,TRBJ2-3,TGTGCCAGCAGCGGGACAATAAGCACAGATACGCAGTATTTT,CASSGTISTDTQYF
.,few,TRBV3-1,TRBJ2-3,TGTGCCAGCAGCCAAACGACCATAGAGGCGCAGTATTTT,CASSQTTIEAQYF
.,few,TRBV12-3/TRBV12-4,TRBJ1-1,TGTGCCAGCACCCAAAGTGTAGTGCCCAACACTGAAGCTTTCTTT,CASTQSVVPNTEAFF
.,.,TRBV12-3/TRBV12-4,TRBJ2-3,TGTGCCAGCAGTTTACGCGGGGTTCGGGATACGCGGTATTTT,CASSLRGVRDTRYF
.,.,TRBV27,TRBJ1-6,TGTGCCAGCAGGTTCACAGGGAGTTCACCCCTCCACTTT,CASRFTGSSPLHF
.,.,TRBV5-6,TRBJ1-5,TGTGCCAGCAGCTTGGGCCGTATCCGTCCCCAGCATTTT,CASSLGRIRPQHF
.,many,TRBV5-1,TRBJ2-5,TGCGCCAGCAGCTTGGTTGGGGGAGGAGGAGAGACCCAGTACTTC,CASSLVGGGGETQYF
.,.,TRBV5-6,TRBJ1-1,TGTGCCAGCAGGAGGGGTTTAATGAACACTGAAGCTTTCTTT,CASRRGLMNTEAFF
.,few,TRBV5-5,TRBJ1-6,TGTGCCAGCAGCTTGGGCCACGTCTCCCGTGGATATAATTCACCCCTCCACTTT,CASSLGHVSRGYNSPLHF
.,many,TRBV5-1,TRBJ2-3,TGCGCCAGCAGCTCCCAAGGTCCGGCAGGAACGCAGTATTTT,CASSSQGPAGTQYF
TRBD1,many,TRBV4-3,TRBJ2-2,TGCGCCAGCAGCCACCAGGACAGGTACACCGGGGAGCTGTTTTTT,CASSHQDRYTGELFF
.,few,TRBV20-1,TRBJ1-1,TGCAGTGCTAGAGTTGCAGGGTACACTGAAGCTTTCTTT,CSARVAGYTEAFF
.,few,TRBV6-2/TRBV6-3,TRBJ2-1,TGTGCCAGCAGCCCAAGGCAGGGAAGGAATGAGCAGTTCTTC,CASSPRQGRNEQFF
.,.,TRBV6-2/TRBV6-3,TRBJ2-3,TGTGCCAGCAGTTACCGCCGGGGAAAACCCGAGGGTTCCACAGATACGCAGTATTTT,CASSYRRGKPEGSTDTQYF
.,few,TRBV12-3/TRBV12-4,TRBJ2-2,TGTGCCAGCAGTTTACCCCGTGTAGCGGCGAACACCGGGGAGCTGTTTTTT,CASSLPRVAANTGELFF
.,many,TRBV5-6,TRBJ2-1,TGTGCCAGCAGGCGCGTTTGGGCGGGCTCGGGGGAGTTCTTC,CASRRVWAGSGEFF
.,.,TRBV2,TRBJ2-5,TGTGCCAGCAGTGAAGCGGGGGGAGAAGAGACCCAGTACTTC,CASSEAGGEETQYF
.,.,TRBV5-5,TRBJ2-7,TGTGCCAGCAGCTTAAGGTCCCAGAGAGGCTACGAGCAGTACTTC,CASSLRSQRGYEQYF
.,.,TRBV5-6,TRBJ1-2,TGTGCCAGCAGCTTGGCCGACAGTCGAGACACCTTC,CASSLADSRDTF
TRBD2,.,TRBV7-2,TRBJ2-5,TGTGCCAGCAGCTCAAATCGAGCGGGGATTGAGACCCAGTACTTC,CASSSNRAGIETQYF
.,.,TRBV7-6,TRBJ2-3,TGTGCCAGCAGCTTAGCCGTGCCACCAGATACGCAGTATTTT,CASSLAVPPDTQYF
.,.,TRBV5-5,TRBJ2-3,TGTGCCAGCAGCTCGGACACTTCTGGGGATACGCAGTATTTT,CASSSDTSGDTQYF
.,.,TRBV11-2,TRBJ2-1,TGTGCCACCTCGCCCGAGATCTTAGGGAATGAGCAGTTCTTC,CATSPEILGNEQFF
.,many,TRBV13,TRBJ2-2,TGTGCCAGCAGCTTAGGAACCGGGGAGCTGTTTTTT,CASSLGTGELFF
.,.,TRBV7-9,TRBJ2-5,TGTGCCAGCGGCCTTCAGGGGTTAGAGGAGACCCAGTACTTC,CASGLQGLEETQYF
.,.,TRBV18,TRBJ2-5,TGTGCCAGCTCACCGGCCGGGACGTTGACTTCCCAAGAGACCCAGTACTTC,CASSPAGTLTSQETQYF
.,.,TRBV6-6,TRBJ2-3,TGTGCCAGCAGTTATCCAAACAGTCGAACAGATACGCAGTATTTT,CASSYPNSRTDTQYF
.,many,TRBV4-3,TRBJ2-1,TGCGCCACCGCGGCGGACAGCATTTACAATGAGCAGTTCTTC,CATAADSIYNEQFF
.,.,TRBV20-1,TRBJ2-3,TGCAGTGCTAGAGGAAACCCAGATACGCTGTATTTT,CSARGNPDTLYF
.,.,TRBV2,TRBJ2-1,TGTGCCAGCAGTGAGTCGGGCGGTGAGCAGTTCTTC,CASSESGGEQFF
TRBD1,many,TRBV3-1,TRBJ1-5,TGTGCCAGCAGCTGGGGACAGGGGGCGAGGCAGCCCCAGCATTTT,CASSWGQGARQPQHF
.,.,TRBV4-3,TRBJ1-3,TGCGCCAGCAGCCCCCGACGGACAAACTCTGGAAACACCATATATTTT,CASSPRRTNSGNTIYF
.,few,TRBV6-1,TRBJ1-2,TGTGCCAGCAGTGTAATGGGGAACTATGGCTACACCTTC,CASSVMGNYGYTF
TRBD2,few,TRBV7-3,TRBJ2-2,TGTGCCAGCAGCCCCGGGACTAGCTGGACCGGGGAGCTGTTTTTT,CASSPGTSWTGELFF
.,.,TRBV7-2,TRBJ2-5,TGTGCCAGCAGCCGACCGGGCGCGCGGGAGACCCAGTACTTC,CASSRPGARETQYF
.,few,TRBV7-2,TRBJ2-1,TGTGCCAGCAGCCAGCAAAGCTCCTACAATGAGCAGTTCTTC,CASSQQSSYNEQFF
TRBD2,.,TRBV5-1,TRBJ2-3,TGCGCCAGCAGCGATGTAAGCGGGGGGTATGCAGATACGCAGTATTTT,CASSDVSGGYADTQYF
TRBD2,.,TRBV29-1,TRBJ2-2,TGCAGCGTGGAGGGACTAGCGAGGACCGGGGAGCTGTTTTTT,CSVEGLARTGELFF
.,.,TRBV20-1,TRBJ2-4,TGCAGTGCTACCCAAAGGGGGTTAGCCAAAAACATTCAGTACTTC,CSATQRGLAKNIQYF
.,.,TRBV7-3,TRBJ2-3,TGTGCCAGCAGCCCCGTGGGCACCGGCACAGATACGCAGTATTTT,CASSPVGTGTDTQYF
TRBD2,.,TRBV12-3/TRBV12-4,TRBJ2-5,TGTGCCAGCAGTCGGACTAGCGGAGAGGAGACCCAGTACTTC,CASSRTSGEETQYF
.,.,TRBV12-3/TRBV12-4,TRBJ2-6,TGTGCCAGCAGTTTATATGGGCAGGGAACTGGGGCCAACGTCCTGACTTTC,CASSLYGQGTGANVLTF
.,few,TRBV5-1,TRBJ1-1,TGCGCCAGCAGCTTCCACAGGCAGGGGACTGAAGCTTTCTTT,CASSFHRQGTEAFF
TRBD1,.,TRBV12-3/TRBV12-4,TRBJ1-4,TGTGCCAGCAGTTTCTGGGACAGGGAGCCGAAAAAACTGTTTTTT,CASSFWDREPKKLFF